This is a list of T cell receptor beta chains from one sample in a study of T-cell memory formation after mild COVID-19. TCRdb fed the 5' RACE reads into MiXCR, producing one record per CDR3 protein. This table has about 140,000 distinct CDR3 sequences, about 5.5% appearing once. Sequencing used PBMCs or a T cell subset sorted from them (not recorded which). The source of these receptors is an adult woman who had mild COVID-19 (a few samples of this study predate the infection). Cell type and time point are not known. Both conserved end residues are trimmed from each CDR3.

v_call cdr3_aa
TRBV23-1 ASSLRRPLLAKNIQY
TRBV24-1 ATSEGAETQY
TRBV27 ASSHSGGVTDTQY
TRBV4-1 ASSQDLMREQF
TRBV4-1 ASSRDRGREQY
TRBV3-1 ASSQAGLSEQY
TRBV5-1 ASSPLPPRDYGYT
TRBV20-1 SASIQGSGNTIY
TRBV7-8 ASSPTPRGMANEKLF
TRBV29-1 SVGTSGRGADTQY
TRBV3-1 ATTPASTNTGELF
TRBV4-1 ASSPRQGLLFTEAF
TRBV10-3 ATRADTEAF
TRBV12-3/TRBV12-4 ASSSGQGAYYEQY
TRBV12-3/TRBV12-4 ASSFQGIIAKNIQY
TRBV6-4 ASSDSSTRYNEQF
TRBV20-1 SAPADRANYGYT
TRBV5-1 ASSLARESTLH
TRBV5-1 ASSLLSDGRGETQY
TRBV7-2 ASSERDRGFNQPQH
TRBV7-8 ASSLAGTGAEREQY
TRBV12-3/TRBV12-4 ASSMTGLNQPQH
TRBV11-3 ASSRGLGS
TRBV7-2 ASSLQDFGISPLH
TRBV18 ASSPESWGSFNEQF
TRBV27 ASSLLESGHHNSPLH
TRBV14 ASSQGGRAGGLYEQY